This T cell receptor beta chain was recorded in a study of CD8 T cells in Susac syndrome. Germline-derived CDR1 and CDR2 are SGHRS and YFSETQ. The CDR3 sequence is 16 residues long. The ends were cut back, 4 bases at V and 7 bases at J, with 20 bases in the middle. Only one count was recorded for this clonotype. An amount of RNA that ranged from roughly 0.5 to 1 ug was reverse transcribed with random hexamers. TCRdb re-called the immunoSEQ multiplex PCR reads with MiXCR, one entry per CDR3 protein. The sample carries 160,000 or so distinct CDR3 sequences, 94% recorded once. This sequence joins TRBV5-1 and TRBJ2-2; D may be TRBD1 or TRBD2 (5 bases each). The sample taken for sequencing was CD4+ T cells from PBMCs. The sequence came from a human donor with multiple sclerosis. The CDR3 here is CASSRTGPNGHGELFF. CDR3 bases: TGCGCCAGCAGCCGGACGGGACCCAATGGTCACGGGGAGCTGTTTTTT.